The clone carrying this T cell receptor beta chain was found a few times. Its antigen is as yet unknown. These data come from a study of T-cell reconstitution after alpha-beta-depleted transplantation in children. Study-wide results and limits: Some patients showed high day-60 TCRbeta diversity, which derived from surviving recipient T cells and thymic progenitors.

Unique molecular identifiers were used in preparing the TCRbeta library. In TCRdb, the PCR reads were re-called with MiXCR into one record per CDR3 protein. This sample has about 590,000 distinct CDR3 sequences; 13% occur once, and the top ten carry over 2%. Germline CDR1 and CDR2: GTSNPN and SVGIG (reference sequence). Germline trimming cut 1 base from V and 13 bases from J; bases unmatched to any gene: 2. This CDR3 has 11 amino acids. This chain links TRBV30 with TRBJ2-1, with 9 bases fitting TRBD2. The sequencing used PBMCs, mostly from graft donor cells, collected 360 days after TCRalphabeta/CD19-depleted stem cell transplant. This clonotype was sampled from a male patient younger than 18 who had a stem cell transplant for acute myeloid leukemia, so the T cells may come from the graft donor. CDR3 DNA sequence: TGTGCCTGGAGTGGACTAGCGGTTCAGTTCTTC. It translates to CAWSGLAVQFF.